This T cell receptor (beta chain) came from a study of read filtering for tumor transcriptome and immune sequencing. This clonotype was counted only a few times. The antigen is undetermined. Possible read error: a much larger clone is one base away. This CDR3 comprises 15 residues. Germline-derived CDR1 and CDR2 are SQVTM and ANQGSEA. From around 0.4 ug of RNA, a library with molecular barcoded alpha/delta and beta/gamma adaptors was made. From the reads, TCRdb called clonotypes with MiXCR, one entry per CDR3 protein. The table includes 37,000 or so distinct CDR3 sequences, approximately 15% detected once. Regarding the study as a whole: Roughly four fifths of IR-seq clonotypes had one read, totaling approximately 3.3% of reads; RNA-seq: 74.6% and 44.6%.

This clonotype was obtained from a donor at least 40 years old with multiple myeloma. Input material: a population of CD138-negative cells sorted from bone marrow. The rearrangement uses TRBV29-1 and TRBJ2-7; D is perhaps TRBD1 or TRBD2 (5 bases each). CDR3 amino acids: CSVGLGRVSSYKQYF. The DNA of the CDR3 is TGCAGCGTTGGGTTGGGGCGGGTTTCCTCCTACAAGCAGTACTTC.